The 32 T cell receptor beta chains below all came from one sample that was sequenced in a study of blood T cell repertoires in COVID-19. Using immunoSEQ multiplex PCR, the repertoire was profiled, and TCRdb retains in-frame clones only, with some absent. The sample shows fewer than 120,000 clones, roughly four fifths of them seen only once. Sequenced: peripheral blood. The receptors come from an older woman with acute or convalescent COVID-19.

The chain employs TRBV7-9 and TRBJ2-5; 8 bases are a match to TRBD2. Per the germline V gene, CDR1 is SEHNR and CDR2 is FQNEAQ (reference sequence). CDR3 length: 16 residues. The V gene end was trimmed by 2 bases and the J gene end by 5 bases; junction bases not matched to a gene: 10. DNA for the CDR3: TGTGCCAGCAGCTTAAATTCGGGGGGGCCCAGGGAGACCCAGTACTTC. It is translated as CASSLNSGGPRETQYF.

The chain joins TRBV9 to TRBJ2-7; 7 nucleotides match TRBD1. This CDR3 spans 14 amino acids. The ends lost 0 bases at V and 6 bases at J; junction bases unmatched: 6. Germline loops: CDR1 SGDLS, CDR2 YYNGEE. In DNA, the CDR3 is TGTGCCAGCAGCGTAGCTTTGGCAGGGGGCGAGCAGTACTTC. Translating it yields CASSVALAGGEQYF.

This clone was detected only once. The CDR3 sequence is CASIQGGGYTF. The DNA for the CDR3 is TGTGCCAGCATCCAGGGTGGCGGCTACACCTTC. V usage is TRBV12-3 or TRBV12-4 and J usage is TRBJ1-2; possible D gene TRBD1, 5 bases. The V end was cut by 7 bases, the J end by 8 bases, with 11 bases between. CDR3 size: 11 residues.

The rearrangement uses TRBV4-1 and TRBJ1-1; D possibly corresponds to TRBD1 (5 bases). V dropped 0 bases and J dropped 7 bases, with 30 bases sitting between them. Germline V CDR1 and CDR2: MGHRA, YSYEKL. This CDR3 has 20 amino acids. Here the CDR3 DNA reads TGCGCCAGCAGCCAAGATGACGGTGGATTCGGGGACCGGGGGAAGGGTGAAGCTTTCTTT. This codes for CASSQDDGGFGDRGKGEAFF.

The sample holds a few counts of this clone. The V gene is TRBV2, the J gene TRBJ1-1; D is possibly TRBD1 (5 bases). The germline V gene encodes CDR1 SNHLY and CDR2 FYNNEI. This CDR3 has 13 amino acids. V gave up 6 bases and J gave up 5 bases, with 13 bases separating them. The CDR3 protein is CASRGDGGTEAFF. CDR3 bases: TGTGCCAGCAGAGGGGACGGGGGGACTGAAGCTTTCTTT. Complete variable domain (other parts from reference TRBV2 and TRBJ1-1): EPEVTQTPSHQVTQMGQEVILRCVPISNHLYFYWYRQILGQKVEFLVSFYNNEISEKSEIFDDQFSVERPDGSNFTLKIRSTKLEDSAMYFCASRGDGGTEAFFGQGTRLTVV.

The chain employs TRBV5-6 and TRBJ2-2; 10 bases map to TRBD1. Losses at the gene ends were 4 bases for V and 5 bases for J; bases not matched to a gene: 11. This CDR3 is 17 amino acids long. From germline, CDR1 is SGHDT and CDR2 YYEEEE. CDR3 protein: CASSRRQGAQNTGELFF. CDR3 nucleotide sequence: TGTGCCAGCAGCCGACGACAGGGGGCGCAGAATACCGGGGAGCTGTTTTTT.

The chain joins TRBV19 to TRBJ1-2; D gene ambiguous. CDR1 is LNHDA, CDR2 SQIVND, per germline (reference sequence). The length of the CDR3 is 11 residues. The V gene lost 4 bases and the J gene lost 8 bases, with 8 bases spanning the gap. CDR3 region: CASSSRSGYTF. CDR3 DNA sequence: TGTGCCAGTAGTAGCAGGTCAGGCTACACCTTC.

The rearrangement joins TRBV4-3 to TRBJ2-1, with 9 bases matching TRBD2. Per the germline V gene, CDR1 is LGHNA and CDR2 is YSLEER. The V gene end was trimmed by 4 bases and the J gene end by 8 bases; junction bases not matched to a gene: 9. This CDR3 has 15 amino acids. CDR3 DNA sequence: TGCGCCAGCAGCCTGAGCGGGGGGCCCTCGGATGAGCAGTTCTTC. Translating gives CASSLSGGPSDEQFF.

The rearrangement links TRBV16 to TRBJ2-2, with unresolved D. This CDR3 is 15 amino acids long. CDR1 KGHSY and CDR2 FQNENV come from the germline V gene. Trimming left V 0 bases short and J 4 bases short, with 9 bases between. CDR3 sequence (DNA): TGTGCCAGCAGCCAATCCGGGTCATTCACCGGGGAGCTGTTTTTT. Translating gives CASSQSGSFTGELFF.

This clone appeared once. This rearrangement joins TRBV25-1 to TRBJ1-2, with D possibly TRBD1 on 5 matching bases. With 8 bases removed from V and 8 bases from J, the gap between germline ends came to 24 bases. This CDR3 region has 15 residues. Per the germline V gene, CDR1 is MGHDK and CDR2 is SYGVNS. The CDR3 DNA sequence: TGTGCCAGCGCCGGCTTCCAGGGCCCGGGTGAAGGCTACACCTTC. Its translation: CASAGFQGPGEGYTF.

CDR3 bases: TGTGCCATCAGCTCCTCCTACGAGCAGTACTTC. It specifies CAISSSYEQYF. The gene calls are TRBV10-3 and TRBJ2-7; D is ambiguous. CDR3 length: 11 amino acids. The V gene's germline CDR1 is ENHRY and CDR2 SYGVKD. V was cut by 6 bases and J by 0 bases, with 3 bases left in between.

CDR3 residues: CASSKPRGRNEAFF. The CDR3 coding sequence is TGTGCCAGCAGTAAACCCAGGGGGCGGAATGAAGCTTTCTTT. This chain joins TRBV28 and TRBJ1-1; 8 nucleotides agree with TRBD1. This CDR3 contains 14 residues. Unmatched junction bases numbered 9, after V lost 5 bases and J lost 7 bases. Germline V CDR1 and CDR2: MDHEN, SYDVKM. Filled out from reference TRBV28 and TRBJ1-1, the complete variable domain reads DVKVTQSSRYLVKRTGEKVFLECVQDMDHENMFWYRQDPGLGLRLIYFSYDVKMKEKGDIPEGYSVSREKKERFSLILESASTNQTSMYLCASSKPRGRNEAFFGQGTRLTVV.

V and J are TRBV12-3 or TRBV12-4 and TRBJ1-2; TRBD1 agrees at 7 bases. V dropped 6 bases and J dropped 3; count of bases not matched to a gene: 4. This CDR3 has 13 amino acids. CDR3 sequence (DNA): TGTGCCAGCAGGCCAGACAGGGACTATGGCTACACCTTC. As protein: CASRPDRDYGYTF.

V is TRBV6-5 and J is TRBJ2-3, with D perhaps TRBD2 (5 bases). Trimming stripped 5 bases from V and 4 bases from J, with 13 bases between. From germline, CDR1 is MNHEY and CDR2 SVGAGI. The CDR3 is 14 residues long. CDR3 in amino acids: CASSPLPGADTQYF. The CDR3 DNA follows: TGTGCCAGCAGTCCACTCCCCGGGGCAGATACGCAGTATTTT.

V is TRBV7-2 and J is TRBJ2-3, with D possibly matching TRBD2 (7 bases). Germline V gene sequence: CDR1 SGHTA, CDR2 FQGNSA. CDR3 size: 13 residues. V lost 5 bases and J 4 bases, leaving 10 bases between the germline ends. The CDR3 reads CASSGGAADTQYF. The CDR3 DNA reads as TGTGCCAGCAGCGGGGGGGCTGCAGATACGCAGTATTTT. The full variable domain, rest sourced from reference TRBV7-2 and TRBJ2-3, is GAGVSQSPSNKVTEKGKDVELRCDPISGHTALYWYRQSLGQGLEFLIYFQGNSAPDKSGLPSDRFSAERTGGSVSTLTIQRTQQEDSAVYLCASSGGAADTQYFGPGTRLTVL.

This clone was observed once. The gene calls are TRBV28 and TRBJ1-2, with D possibly matching TRBD1 (5 bases). There are 13 residues in the CDR3. The germline V gene has CDR1 MDHEN and CDR2 SYDVKM. V was cut by 6 bases and J by 8 bases, with 16 bases left in between. This chain's CDR3 is CASRSNQGGGYTF. CDR3 DNA: TGTGCCAGCAGGTCGAACCAGGGTGGAGGCTACACCTTC.

The V and J genes are TRBV5-4 and TRBJ1-2, with a weak D call TRBD1 (6 bases). Germline assignment: CDR1 SGHNT and CDR2 YYREEE (reference sequence). V was pared by 3 bases and J by 0 bases, with 15 bases between. The CDR3 covers 16 residues. The CDR3 loop is CASSSPSGTTNYGYTF. The CDR3 nucleotides read TGTGCCAGCAGCTCGCCCTCCGGGACAACTAACTATGGCTACACCTTC.

The chain links TRBV19 to TRBJ2-6, with D maybe TRBD2 (6 bases). The CDR3 runs 19 residues. The germline CDR1 and CDR2 sequences are LNHDA and SQIVND (reference sequence). The germline V and J ends were trimmed by 1 base and 2 bases, with 18 bases remaining between them. The CDR3 here is CASSIVRGGTRAGANVLTF. The CDR3 DNA is TGTGCCAGTAGTATAGTGCGGGGCGGGACCCGGGCTGGGGCCAACGTCCTGACTTTC.

The rearrangement joins TRBV9 to TRBJ2-7; 8 bases align to TRBD1. The V gene end was trimmed by 0 bases and the J gene end by 3 bases; junction bases not matched to a gene: 2. Germline CDR1 SGDLS, CDR2 YYNGEE. CDR3 length: 14 residues. CDR3 DNA: TGTGCCAGCAGCGTAGTAGACAGGGGCTACGAGCAGTACTTC. This gives the protein CASSVVDRGYEQYF.

The V call is TRBV5-1, the J call TRBJ2-7, with 9 bases aligning to TRBD1. CDR1 and CDR2 (germline): SGHRS, YFSETQ. V dropped 2 bases and J dropped 3; count of bases not matched to a gene: 9. The CDR3 contains 16 residues. CDR3 in amino acids: CASSFGDREFLYEQYF. The CDR3 nucleotides are TGCGCCAGCAGCTTCGGGGACAGGGAGTTTCTCTACGAGCAGTACTTC.

This rearrangement joins TRBV5-1 to TRBJ2-3; possible D gene TRBD1, 6 bases. CDR1 SGHRS and CDR2 YFSETQ come from the germline V gene. This CDR3 comprises 19 residues. V gave up 3 bases and J gave up 2 bases, with 25 bases separating them. The DNA of the CDR3 is TGCGCCAGCAGCTCGGCACCCTTGGGGGCCCTACCCCCCACAGATACGCAGTATTTT. Translation gives CASSSAPLGALPPTDTQYF.

The J gene is TRBJ1-2, the V gene TRBV30; 7 bases are a match to TRBD1. Trimming removed 8 bases from V and 6 bases from J; junction bases left unmatched: 12. In germline, CDR1 is GTSNPN, CDR2 SVGIG (reference sequence). There are 13 residues in the CDR3. CDR3 sequence (DNA): TGTGCCGAAGACAGGGTTGGGTCACATGGCTACACCTTC. It is translated as CAEDRVGSHGYTF.

The gene calls are TRBV18 and TRBJ2-7; D is possibly TRBD2 (5 bases). CDR3 size: 13 residues. Germline V gene data show CDR1 as KGHSH and CDR2 as LQKENI. Trimming removed 6 bases at V and 5 bases at J, with 14 bases between. Here the CDR3 DNA reads TGTGCCAGCTCCCAACGAGGGCTCCACGAGCAGTACTTC. Protein sequence: CASSQRGLHEQYF.

CDR3 nucleotides: TGTGCCAGCATCGTGGACAGTGACAATGAGCAGTTCTTC. It is translated as CASIVDSDNEQFF. The chain is built from TRBV9 and TRBJ2-1; D is possibly TRBD1 (6 bases). Germline values: CDR1 SGDLS, CDR2 YYNGEE. Trimming left V 6 bases short and J 5 bases short, with 12 bases between. The CDR3 length is 13 residues.

The V call is TRBV5-6, the J call TRBJ1-1; D unclear. Germline-derived CDR1 and CDR2 are SGHDT and YYEEEE. Trimming pared 2 bases from V and 8 bases from J, leaving 7 bases between. The CDR3 has 11 amino acids. In nucleotides, the CDR3 is TGTGCCAGCAGCTTTCATGGCGAAGCTTTCTTT. Residues: CASSFHGEAFF.

This clone was observed once. The chain combines TRBV29-1 with TRBJ2-7; no firm D call. CDR1 and CDR2 from the germline V gene are SQVTM and ANQGSEA. V lost 1 base to trimming and J lost 0 bases, with 10 bases between them. The CDR3 loop spans 14 amino acids. This CDR3 is CSVEGRAYSYEQYF. The CDR3 DNA sequence: TGCAGCGTTGAAGGCCGTGCCTACTCCTACGAGCAGTACTTC.

The J gene is TRBJ2-5, the V gene TRBV15, with a weak D call TRBD2 (6 bases). V shed 1 base and J shed 5 bases, with 20 bases lying between them. Germline-derived CDR1 and CDR2 are LNHNV and YYDKDF (reference sequence). This CDR3 has 17 residues. The CDR3, as DNA: TGTGCCACCAGCAGAGCACTTACCGGAGACAGCGGGGAGACCCAGTACTTC. Amino acids: CATSRALTGDSGETQYF.

This rearrangement joins TRBV2 to TRBJ1-5; maybe TRBD1 (5 bases). Looked up from germline, CDR1 is SNHLY and CDR2 is FYNNEI. V was pared by 3 bases and J by 0 bases, with 9 bases between. There are 15 residues in the CDR3. CDR3 nucleotide sequence: TGTGCCAGCAGTGAGGGGCCGGATAGCAATCAGCCCCAGCATTTT. This encodes CASSEGPDSNQPQHF. Using reference TRBV2 and TRBJ1-5 for the parts outside the CDR3, the full variable domain is EPEVTQTPSHQVTQMGQEVILRCVPISNHLYFYWYRQILGQKVEFLVSFYNNEISEKSEIFDDQFSVERPDGSNFTLKIRSTKLEDSAMYFCASSEGPDSNQPQHFGDGTRLSIL.

V usage is TRBV6-5 and J usage is TRBJ1-1; 7 bases map to TRBD1. Germline assignment: CDR1 MNHEY and CDR2 SVGAGI. With 6 bases clipped from V and 4 bases from J, the junction kept 11 bases outside the gene matches. The CDR3 loop spans 15 amino acids. The DNA of the CDR3 is TGTGCCAGCAGCCACACGTCCGGGACAGTCACTGAAGCTTTCTTT. This codes for CASSHTSGTVTEAFF.

This chain connects TRBV18 to TRBJ2-6, with D unresolved. Germline-derived CDR1 and CDR2 are KGHSH and LQKENI. Trimming stripped 3 bases from V and 3 bases from J, with 9 bases between. The CDR3 length is 15 residues. CDR3: CASSPTIDGANVLTF. The CDR3 bases are TGTGCCAGCTCACCGACAATAGATGGGGCCAACGTCCTGACTTTC.

To note about this clone: Other DNA variants within this sample encode the same CDR3. The genes are TRBV28 and TRBJ2-3, with 7 nucleotides matching TRBD2. The trim removed 4 bases at V and 2 bases at J, leaving 12 bases unmatched. Germline V gene data show CDR1 as MDHEN and CDR2 as SYDVKM. The CDR3 contains 17 residues. CDR3 loop: CASSSSFRLADTDTQYF. The DNA for the CDR3 is TGTGCCAGCAGTTCCTCCTTTAGGCTAGCGGACACAGATACGCAGTATTTT.

This chain uses TRBV5-6 with TRBJ1-2, with 10 bases lining up with TRBD1. This CDR3 contains 15 residues. Trimming took 4 bases from V and 4 from J; bases not matched to a gene: 7. Germline assignment: CDR1 SGHDT and CDR2 YYEEEE. CDR3 DNA sequence: TGTGCCAGCAGCGTAGACAGGGGGCCCCTCTATGGCTACACCTTC. Residues: CASSVDRGPLYGYTF.